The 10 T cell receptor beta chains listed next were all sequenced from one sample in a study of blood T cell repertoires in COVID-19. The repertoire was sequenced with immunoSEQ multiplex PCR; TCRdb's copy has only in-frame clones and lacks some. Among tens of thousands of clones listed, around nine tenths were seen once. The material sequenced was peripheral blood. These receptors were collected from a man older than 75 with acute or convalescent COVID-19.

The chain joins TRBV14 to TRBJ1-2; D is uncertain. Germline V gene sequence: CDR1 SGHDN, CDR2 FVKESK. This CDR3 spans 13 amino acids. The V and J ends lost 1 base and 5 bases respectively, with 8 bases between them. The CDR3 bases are TGTGCCAGCAGCCAAGCGGGAAGGTATGGCTACACCTTC. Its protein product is CASSQAGRYGYTF.

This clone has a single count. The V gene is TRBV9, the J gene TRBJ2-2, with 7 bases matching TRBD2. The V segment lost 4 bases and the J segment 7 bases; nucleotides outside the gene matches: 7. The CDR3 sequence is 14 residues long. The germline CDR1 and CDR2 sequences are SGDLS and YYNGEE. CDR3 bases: TGTGCCAGCAGCTTTGGACTAGACGGCGGGGAGCTGTTTTTT. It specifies CASSFGLDGGELFF.

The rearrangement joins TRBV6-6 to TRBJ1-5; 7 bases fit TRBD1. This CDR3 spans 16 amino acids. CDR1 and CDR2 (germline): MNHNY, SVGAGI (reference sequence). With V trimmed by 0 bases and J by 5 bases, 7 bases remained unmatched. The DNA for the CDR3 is TGTGCCAGCAGTTACTCGCAGGGACAGCGTTATCAGCCCCAGCATTTT. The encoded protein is CASSYSQGQRYQPQHF.

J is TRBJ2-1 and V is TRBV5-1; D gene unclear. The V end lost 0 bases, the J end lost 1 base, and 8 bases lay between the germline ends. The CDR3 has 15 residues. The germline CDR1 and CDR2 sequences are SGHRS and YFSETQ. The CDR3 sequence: CASSLGLQSYNEQFF. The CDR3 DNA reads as TGCGCCAGCAGCTTGGGGCTCCAGTCCTACAATGAGCAGTTCTTC.

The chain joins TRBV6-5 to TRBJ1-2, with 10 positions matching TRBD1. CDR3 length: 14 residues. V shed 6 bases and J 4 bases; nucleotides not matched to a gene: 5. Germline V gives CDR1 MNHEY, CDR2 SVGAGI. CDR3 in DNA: TGTGCCAGCAGGCGGGGACAGGGGCTCTATGGCTACACCTTC. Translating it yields CASRRGQGLYGYTF.

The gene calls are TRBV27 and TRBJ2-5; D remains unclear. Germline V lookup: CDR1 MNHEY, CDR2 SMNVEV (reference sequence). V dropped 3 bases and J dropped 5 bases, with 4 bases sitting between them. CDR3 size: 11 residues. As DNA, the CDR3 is TGTGCCAGCAGTTTCTTGGAGACCCAGTACTTC. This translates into CASSFLETQYF.

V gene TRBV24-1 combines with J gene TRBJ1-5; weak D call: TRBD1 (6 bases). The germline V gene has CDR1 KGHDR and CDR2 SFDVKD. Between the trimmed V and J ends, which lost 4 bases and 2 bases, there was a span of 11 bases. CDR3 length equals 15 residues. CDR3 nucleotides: TGTGCCACCAGTGACCCGGACAGCGGCAATCAGCCCCAGCATTTT. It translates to CATSDPDSGNQPQHF.

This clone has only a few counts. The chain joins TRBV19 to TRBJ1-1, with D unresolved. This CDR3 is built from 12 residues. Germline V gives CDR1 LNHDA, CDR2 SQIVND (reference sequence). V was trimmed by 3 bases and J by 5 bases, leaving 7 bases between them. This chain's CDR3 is CASSMGGTEAFF. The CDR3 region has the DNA TGTGCCAGTAGTATGGGAGGTACTGAAGCTTTCTTT.

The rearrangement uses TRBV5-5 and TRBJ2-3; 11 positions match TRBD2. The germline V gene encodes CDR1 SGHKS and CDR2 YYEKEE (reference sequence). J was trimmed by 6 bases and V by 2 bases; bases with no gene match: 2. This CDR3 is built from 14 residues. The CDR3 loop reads CASSFGTSGDTQYF. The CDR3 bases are TGTGCCAGCAGCTTTGGGACTAGCGGCGATACGCAGTATTTT.

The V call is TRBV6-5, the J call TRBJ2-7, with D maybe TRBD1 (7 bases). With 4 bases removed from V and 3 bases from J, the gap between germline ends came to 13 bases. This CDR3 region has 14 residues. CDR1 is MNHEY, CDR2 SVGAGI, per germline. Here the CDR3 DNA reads TGTGCCAGCAGTTTCAGGGGGGAAGGCTACGAGCAGTACTTC. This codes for CASSFRGEGYEQYF.